The present TCR beta chain was sequenced within a study of blood T cell repertoires in COVID-19. Turning to the study itself: PBMCs, B-cell-depleted T cells, or T cells provided the cDNA or gDNA that made up the material.

The germline CDR1 and CDR2 sequences are MDHEN and SYDVKM. The CDR3 contains 16 residues. V was trimmed by 5 bases and J by 0 bases, leaving 16 bases between them. In the source study's methods: Estimation of nucleated cell counts was performed using reference gene primer amplification. The protocol was immunoSEQ multiplex PCR, while the TCRdb copy is restricted to in-frame clones and leaves out a portion. V and J calls and clone size are as listed in that table; D and trimming were resolved from the DNA. The sample gives some 230,000 clones, roughly 89% of which show up once; 2.2% is in the top ten.

The receptor's source is a man aged 25-45 years who had recovered from COVID-19. The gene calls are TRBV28 and TRBJ1-2, with D perhaps matching TRBD1 (5 bases). Input material: peripheral blood. The CDR3 DNA sequence: TGTGCCAGCAGTCCCTCTTCGACAGCCTCTAACTATGGCTACACCTTC. Translated: CASSPSSTASNYGYTF.